This T cell receptor beta chain comes out of a study of cytomegalovirus exposure and HLA in healthy donors. Study-wide findings and caveats: Rare sequences made up most TCRs, while some public TCRs were found in many donors.

Here immunoSEQ multiplex PCR was the method, and the copy in TCRdb shows in-frame clones only, minus some. The sample lists tens of thousands of clones, 85% to 95% occurring once. CDR3 size: 15 residues. V gave up 4 bases and J gave up 2 bases, with 13 bases separating them. The germline V gene has CDR1 MNHEY and CDR2 SMNVEV (reference sequence). The table lists this clone with a count of one. Its antigen is not known. The chain couples TRBV27 to TRBJ2-3, with D hard to call. The TCR comes from a man between 18 and 35 years old in good health and CMV-seronegative. Sequences were obtained from PBMCs. The CDR3 is CASSSQVRDTDTQYF. CDR3 coding DNA: TGTGCCAGCAGTTCTCAGGTCAGAGACACAGATACGCAGTATTTT.